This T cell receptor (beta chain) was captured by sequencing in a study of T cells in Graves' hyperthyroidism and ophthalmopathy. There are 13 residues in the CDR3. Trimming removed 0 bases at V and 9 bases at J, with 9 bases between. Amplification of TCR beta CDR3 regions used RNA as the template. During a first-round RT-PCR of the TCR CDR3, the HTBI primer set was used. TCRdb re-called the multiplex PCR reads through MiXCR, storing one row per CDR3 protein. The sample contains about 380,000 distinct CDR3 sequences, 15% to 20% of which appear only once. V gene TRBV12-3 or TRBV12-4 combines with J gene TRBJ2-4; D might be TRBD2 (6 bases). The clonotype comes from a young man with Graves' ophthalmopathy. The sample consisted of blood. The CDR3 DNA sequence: TGTGCCAGCAGTTTAGCCCCCGGGAGCATTCAGTACTTC. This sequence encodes CASSLAPGSIQYF.